Following are 29 T cell receptor beta chains from one sample sequenced in a study of PD-1 blockade in classical Hodgkin lymphoma. Time point meaning: cycle 4 day 1 (C4D1), after six to seven weeks of nivolumab. With no exception, relapse followed autologous stem cell transplantation in all patients, and brentuximab vedotin exposure varied. Researchers used magnetic negative selection to pull out pure CD4+ T cells from thawed PBMCs. Profiled with immunoSEQ multiplex PCR; TCRdb holds only in-frame clones, not every one. Among some 30,000 clones, 92% were seen once, and the ten largest hold 0.3%. The specimen comprised CD4+ T cells from blood, sampled before the fourth cycle of nivolumab. These receptors all come from a human donor with classical Hodgkin lymphoma.

This chain connects TRBV29-1 to TRBJ2-5; D is unclear. Germline CDR1 SQVTM, CDR2 ANQGSEA. With 3 bases removed from V and 5 bases from J, the gap between germline ends came to 10 bases. This CDR3 has 12 amino acids. The CDR3 nucleotides read TGCAGCGTTGAGGTCCTGGGGGAGACCCAGTACTTC. As protein: CSVEVLGETQYF.

Only a few counts were recorded for this clone. The genes are TRBV7-9 and TRBJ1-2; no definite D call. Germline lookup yields CDR1 SEHNR and CDR2 FQNEAQ (reference sequence). The CDR3 extends over 13 amino acids. The V gene lost 4 bases and the J gene lost 4 bases, with 10 bases spanning the gap. CDR3 nucleotides: TGTGCCAGCAGCTCCCGTTTCGCCTATGGCTACACCTTC. This gives the protein CASSSRFAYGYTF.

This chain links TRBV5-4 with TRBJ1-4, with TRBD1 as a possible D gene (5 bases). Trimming removed 0 bases at V and 0 bases at J, with 6 bases between. The CDR3 runs to 15 residues. Germline V gives CDR1 SGHNT, CDR2 YYREEE (reference sequence). The CDR3 protein is CASSLGRATNEKLFF. The CDR3 coding sequence is TGTGCCAGCAGCTTGGGCAGGGCAACTAATGAAAAACTGTTTTTT.

J is TRBJ2-5 and V is TRBV2, with 7 bases lining up with TRBD1. The CDR3 covers 14 residues. Unmatched junction bases numbered 8, after V lost 5 bases and J lost 5 bases. CDR1 and CDR2 (germline): SNHLY, FYNNEI. CDR3 bases: TGTGCCAGCAGTAACCACAGGGGAAGTGAGACCCAGTACTTC. Its translation: CASSNHRGSETQYF.

This chain links TRBV7-2 with TRBJ2-7, with TRBD2 identical over 7 bases. V lost 0 bases and J lost 9; bases outside the gene matches: 11. The CDR3 sequence is 15 residues long. The germline CDR1 and CDR2 sequences are SGHTA and FQGNSA. The CDR3 DNA is TGTGCCAGCAGCTTAGCGGCAGAATCCCGCGGGGGGCAGTACTTC. Amino acids: CASSLAAESRGGQYF.

This clone was detected a few times. CDR3 bases: TGTGCCAGCAGCTTAGCGGGGACAGGCAATCAGCCCCAGCATTTT. This codes for CASSLAGTGNQPQHF. The gene calls are TRBV7-2 and TRBJ1-5; 7 bases map to TRBD1. The length of the CDR3 is 15 residues. The junction had 1 base not matched to a gene; V was cut back by 0 bases and J by 2 bases. The germline V gene encodes CDR1 SGHTA and CDR2 FQGNSA. Full variable domain (outside the CDR3, taken from reference TRBV7-2 and TRBJ1-5): GAGVSQSPSNKVTEKGKDVELRCDPISGHTALYWYRQSLGQGLEFLIYFQGNSAPDKSGLPSDRFSAERTGGSVSTLTIQRTQQEDSAVYLCASSLAGTGNQPQHFGDGTRLSIL.

The chain is built from TRBV5-4 and TRBJ2-3; D might be TRBD2 (6 bases). The CDR3 is 14 residues long. The germline V gene has CDR1 SGHNT and CDR2 YYREEE (reference sequence). With 0 bases removed from V and 4 bases from J, the gap between germline ends came to 9 bases. Written as DNA, the CDR3 is TGTGCCAGCAGCTTGGCCAGGAGGGCAGATACGCAGTATTTT. It encodes CASSLARRADTQYF.

The genes are TRBV27 and TRBJ2-2; D may be TRBD1 (5 bases). CDR1 and CDR2 from the germline V gene are MNHEY and SMNVEV (reference sequence). Trimming stripped 6 bases from V and 7 bases from J, with 21 bases between. The CDR3 covers 16 residues. The CDR3 DNA sequence: TGTGCCAGCAGCCAATCCTCAGGGTTTAGTGTCGGGGAGCTGTTTTTT. Its translation is CASSQSSGFSVGELFF.

CDR3 sequence (DNA): TGTGCCAGTAGTATAGATTACAGGACAGGGACTAGCGGGAGAGACACCGGGGAGCTGTTTTTT. Protein sequence: CASSIDYRTGTSGRDTGELFF. This chain uses TRBV19 with TRBJ2-2; the match to TRBD2 covers 14 bases. The CDR3 covers 21 residues. Germline assignment: CDR1 LNHDA and CDR2 SQIVND (reference sequence). The J segment lost 3 bases and the V segment lost 0 bases, leaving 12 bases of the junction unmatched.

The chain's CDR3 is CASSLTGAYGYTF. The CDR3 DNA follows: TGTGCCAGCAGCTTGACGGGAGCATATGGCTACACCTTC. V is TRBV11-2 and J is TRBJ1-2; no firm D call. CDR3 length: 13 amino acids. Germline V lookup: CDR1 SGHAT, CDR2 FQNNGV. Trimming pared 3 bases from V and 5 bases from J, leaving 10 bases between.

This rearrangement joins TRBV2 to TRBJ1-4; TRBD1 agrees at 12 bases. From germline, CDR1 is SNHLY and CDR2 FYNNEI. The CDR3 is 18 amino acids. V lost 5 bases, J lost 7 bases, and 14 bases stayed unmatched. In nucleotides, the CDR3 is TGTGCCAGCAGTACGGACGGGACAGGGGGCGCGGAAAGTGAAAAACTGTTTTTT. Its translation: CASSTDGTGGAESEKLFF.

The chain is built from TRBV28 and TRBJ2-1, with D possibly matching TRBD1 (5 bases). CDR3 length: 17 amino acids. Trimming removed 3 bases at V and 0 bases at J, with 15 bases between. Germline V gene lookup returns CDR1 MDHEN and CDR2 SYDVKM. The CDR3 region is CASSFRGYMISYNEQFF. The CDR3 DNA sequence: TGTGCCAGCAGTTTTAGGGGCTATATGATCTCCTACAATGAGCAGTTCTTC.

V is TRBV27 and J is TRBJ2-5, with 8 bases matching TRBD2. The CDR3 sequence is 15 residues long. V dropped 0 bases and J dropped 7; count of bases not matched to a gene: 7. Germline loops: CDR1 MNHEY, CDR2 SMNVEV (reference sequence). The CDR3 reads CASSLSRGLVMTQYF. CDR3 DNA sequence: TGTGCCAGCAGTTTATCGCGGGGACTAGTCATGACCCAGTACTTC.

The chain uses TRBV18 and TRBJ1-1, with D hard to call. The CDR3 extends over 14 amino acids. The ends were cut back, 2 bases at V and 4 bases at J, with 11 bases in the middle. In germline, CDR1 is KGHSH, CDR2 LQKENI. CDR3 residues: CASSPGFLGTEAFF. CDR3 bases: TGTGCCAGCTCACCAGGTTTTTTAGGCACTGAAGCTTTCTTT.

The V call is TRBV7-9, the J call TRBJ2-2, with TRBD1 matching 9 bases. The CDR3 loop spans 15 amino acids. Trimming cost V 6 bases and J 5 bases; bases outside gene matches: 7. CDR1 and CDR2 (germline): SEHNR, FQNEAQ (reference sequence). CDR3 DNA: TGTGCCAGCAGGGCGGACAGGGGAAGGACCGGGGAGCTGTTTTTT. The encoded protein is CASRADRGRTGELFF.

This clone came up once. The chain recombines TRBV18 with TRBJ1-4, with D unresolved. Germline lookup yields CDR1 KGHSH and CDR2 LQKENI. The CDR3 has 15 amino acids. Trimming took off 3 bases at V and 8 bases at J, with 16 bases between the two ends. The DNA of the CDR3 is TGTGCCAGCTCACCCCGGGGAGGAAGAGAGGAAAAACTGTTTTTT. This encodes CASSPRGGREEKLFF.

J is TRBJ2-1 and V is TRBV29-1; the D gene is possibly TRBD2 (5 bases). V lost 4 bases, J lost 5 bases, and 18 bases lay in between. The germline V gene encodes CDR1 SQVTM and CDR2 ANQGSEA. CDR3 length: 15 residues. The CDR3 coding sequence is TGCAGCGTTGTATTCCCCAGCGGAGCCGACAATGAGCAGTTCTTC. It yields the protein CSVVFPSGADNEQFF.

The table lists this clone with a count of one. The V and J genes are TRBV30 and TRBJ2-3; D is unresolved. V lost 4 bases, J lost 0 bases, and 5 bases lay in between. CDR1 is GTSNPN and CDR2 is SVGIG in the germline V gene (reference sequence). The CDR3 sequence is 12 residues long. CDR3 amino acids: CAWTFSTDTQYF. CDR3 bases: TGTGCCTGGACATTTAGCACAGATACGCAGTATTTT.

This clone was seen once. The chain carries TRBV7-9 and TRBJ2-3, with 10 bases identical to TRBD2. Germline V gene data show CDR1 as SEHNR and CDR2 as FQNEAQ (reference sequence). Trimming removed 6 bases from V and 4 bases from J; junction bases left unmatched: 7. The CDR3 is 15 residues long. CDR3 in amino acids: CASSPLAGGPDTQYF. The CDR3 region has the DNA TGTGCCAGCAGTCCGTTAGCGGGAGGTCCAGATACGCAGTATTTT.

There are a few counts of this clone. V and J are TRBV30 and TRBJ1-5, with D uncertain. CDR1 GTSNPN and CDR2 SVGIG come from the germline V gene (reference sequence). Trimming took off 2 bases at V and 0 bases at J, with 8 bases between the two ends. This CDR3 region has 14 residues. The CDR3 DNA sequence: TGTGCCTGGAGTCAGACTCCTAGCAATCAGCCCCAGCATTTT. Protein product: CAWSQTPSNQPQHF.

V gene TRBV4-1 combines with J gene TRBJ1-5, with TRBD1 as a possible D gene (5 bases). Germline assignment: CDR1 MGHRA and CDR2 YSYEKL. CDR3 length: 15 amino acids. V lost 1 base to trimming and J lost 1 base, with 8 bases between them. The CDR3 reads CASSQVWGSNQPQHF. In nucleotides, the CDR3 is TGCGCCAGCAGCCAAGTGTGGGGGAGCAATCAGCCCCAGCATTTT.

The chain has TRBV29-1 and TRBJ2-1; TRBD1 matches at 8 bases. Per the germline V gene, CDR1 is SQVTM and CDR2 is ANQGSEA. V was clipped by 4 bases and J by 4 bases; unmatched bases: 9. The length of the CDR3 is 15 residues. The CDR3 DNA follows: TGCAGCGTTGGGACAGGGTGGGTAGGTTACAATGAGCAGTTCTTC. Its protein product is CSVGTGWVGYNEQFF.

The chain couples TRBV27 to TRBJ2-1, with D possibly matching TRBD2 (7 bases). This CDR3 is 16 amino acids long. The ends were cut back, 3 bases at V and 0 bases at J, with 12 bases in the middle. Per germline, CDR1 MNHEY and CDR2 SMNVEV (reference sequence). CDR3 nucleotide sequence: TGTGCCAGCAGTTTCGTGGGAGGGGGCTCCTACAATGAGCAGTTCTTC. Amino acids: CASSFVGGGSYNEQFF.

The gene calls are TRBV18 and TRBJ2-5; the D is unclear. Germline lookup yields CDR1 KGHSH and CDR2 LQKENI. This CDR3 comprises 14 residues. V was pared by 3 bases and J by 1 base, with 9 bases between. The CDR3 loop reads CASSPLRVQETQYF. CDR3 in DNA: TGTGCCAGCTCACCCCTACGGGTCCAAGAGACCCAGTACTTC.

DNA for the CDR3: TGTGCCAGCAACTTGGTAGCGAGACTAGCAGAAAGCTCCTACAATGAGCAGTTCTTC. Its translation is CASNLVARLAESSYNEQFF. This chain connects TRBV11-2 to TRBJ2-1, with 7 bases aligning to TRBD2. CDR3 length: 19 amino acids. Trimming cost V 7 bases and J 0 bases; bases outside gene matches: 18. Germline-derived CDR1 and CDR2 are SGHAT and FQNNGV.

The V gene is TRBV25-1, the J gene TRBJ2-7; 7 bases match TRBD1. V lost 6 bases to trimming and J lost 7 bases; unmatched junction nucleotides: 15. The CDR3 contains 15 residues. CDR1 is MGHDK and CDR2 is SYGVNS in the germline V gene. The CDR3 bases are TGTGCCAGCAGCCACAGGGGAGAAGGGATTCGGGAGCAGTACTTC. Translating it yields CASSHRGEGIREQYF.

This clone is a singleton in its sample. J is TRBJ1-2 and V is TRBV6-1; the D is unclear. Germline V gene lookup returns CDR1 MNHNS and CDR2 SASEGT. V gave up 2 bases and J gave up 7 bases, with 5 bases separating them. The length of the CDR3 is 11 residues. CDR3 DNA: TGTGCCAGCAGTGAATACGTTGGCTACACCTTC. This encodes CASSEYVGYTF.

The chain uses TRBV28 and TRBJ2-3; 12 nucleotides align to TRBD2. After removal of 1 base from V and 4 bases from J, the junction contained 3 bases not matched to a gene. Germline lookup yields CDR1 MDHEN and CDR2 SYDVKM. This CDR3 comprises 16 residues. CDR3 loop: CASSLLLAGGSDTQYF. The CDR3 DNA reads as TGTGCCAGCAGTTTATTACTAGCGGGAGGTTCAGATACGCAGTATTTT.

This clone appeared a few times. This chain links TRBV5-1 with TRBJ1-4; a weak D match, TRBD1 (5 bases). The CDR3 runs 15 residues. CDR1 and CDR2 (germline): SGHRS, YFSETQ. V was trimmed by 0 bases and J by 8 bases, leaving 14 bases between them. This CDR3 is CASSLVTGIGEKLFF. The CDR3 DNA is TGCGCCAGCAGCTTGGTCACAGGAATTGGGGAAAAACTGTTTTTT.